This T cell receptor (beta chain) was sequenced during a study of blood T cell repertoires in COVID-19. Study as a whole: Both acute and convalescent COVID-19 samples were obtained from the United States, Italy and Spain.

The protocol was immunoSEQ multiplex PCR, while the TCRdb copy is restricted to in-frame clones and leaves out a portion. The table lists about 250,000 clones, 86% of them singletons. A few counts support this clone. The germline V gene encodes CDR1 SGHTA and CDR2 FQGNSA. This CDR3 region has 13 residues. J was trimmed by 7 bases and V by 5 bases; bases with no gene match: 5. The J gene is TRBJ1-3, the V gene TRBV7-2, with 7 bases fitting TRBD1. This receptor was obtained from a woman in her 30s with active or convalescent COVID-19. The sequencing input was peripheral blood. The CDR3 bases are TGTGCCAGCAGCCCGACAGGGTGGAACACCATATATTTT. Protein product: CASSPTGWNTIYF. Supplemented by reference TRBV7-2 and TRBJ1-3, the full variable domain reads GAGVSQSPSNKVTEKGKDVELRCDPISGHTALYWYRQSLGQGLEFLIYFQGNSAPDKSGLPSDRFSAERTGGSVSTLTIQRTQQEDSAVYLCASSPTGWNTIYFGEGSWLTVV.